The sequence of this TCR beta chain was determined in a study of molecular identifiers for immune sequencing clone quantification. Isolation of naive CD8 T cells was achieved by sorting on a CD8+CD4-CCR7+CD45RA+ phenotype. This clonotype has a count of ten or more. What it binds is not known. Notes on the study in general: The share of molecules held by clones above 20 RNA copies was over 97% in effector cells and under 1% in naive cells.

The CDR3 totals 14 residues. V lost 0 bases, J lost 6 bases, and 5 bases stayed unmatched. Germline V gene lookup returns CDR1 SGHRS and CDR2 YFSETQ. MiXCR, run by TCRdb on the PCR reads, gives a single entry per CDR3 protein. The table includes hundreds of thousands of distinct CDR3 sequences, 25% detected once. This clonotype was sampled from a human donor in good health. Some libraries in this study had Jurkat cell RNA spiked in. Sequencing was performed on naive CD8+ T cells from blood, with Jurkat cell RNA spiked in. Described subset: FACS-sorted CD8+CD4-CCR7+CD45RA+ naive T cells. The chain carries TRBV5-1 and TRBJ1-1; 7 bases are shared with TRBD1. CDR3 amino acids: CASSLGQGFAEAFF. Here the CDR3 DNA reads TGCGCCAGCAGCTTGGGACAGGGATTCGCTGAAGCTTTCTTT.